This T cell receptor (beta chain) was identified during a study of blood T cell repertoires in COVID-19. At the level of the study: Material from acute and convalescent COVID-19 was sourced from the United States, Italy and Spain. T cells, B-cell-depleted T cells, or PBMCs supplied cDNA or gDNA.

The authors' processing: The assay estimated nucleated cells by amplifying reference gene primers. Libraries were prepared by immunoSEQ multiplex PCR; TCRdb keeps only in-frame clonotypes and omits some of them. V, J and clone size derive from that table, while D and trimming were established from the DNA sequence. In the table there are 250,000 to 300,000 clones, 80% to 90% of which are singletons. CDR1 and CDR2 (germline): MDHEN, SYDVKM. The CDR3 spans 16 residues. The trim removed 6 bases at V and 14 bases at J, leaving 15 bases unmatched. This clone appeared once. The rearrangement links TRBV28 to TRBJ2-1; 14 nucleotides line up with TRBD2. Sequenced sample: peripheral blood. The receptor's source is a man older than 75 with acute or convalescent COVID-19. CDR3: CASSRGGETSGRAEFF. In DNA form, the CDR3 reads TGTGCCAGCAGCCGTGGGGGGGAGACTAGCGGGAGGGCCGAGTTCTTC.